This T cell receptor beta chain was sequenced during a study of Ad26.COV2.S vaccination and SARS-CoV-2 variants. Notes on this clone: Its specificity is not known.

Overall study results and limits: TCR breadth and depth estimates may have understated total T cell responses.

As to treatment: roughly 20 received Ad26.COV2.S at low or high dose, single or two shots; about 5 received placebo; per-sample allocation not given. All samples were drawn on day 63, counting from the first vaccine or placebo injection. A Boston donor was an adult aged 18-55 years. The germline V gene has CDR1 SGHRS and CDR2 YFSETQ. The CDR3 runs to 15 residues. The V end lost 1 base, the J end lost 4 bases, and 13 bases lay between the germline ends. Method: immunoSEQ multiplex PCR; TCRdb's copy keeps in-frame clones and lacks some. This sample has hundreds of thousands of clones, with approximately 90% found just once.

The gene calls are TRBV5-1 and TRBJ2-3; no firm D call. This specimen was peripheral blood, taken in a trial of Ad26.COV2.S vaccine versus placebo. This receptor was obtained from a person between 18 and 65 years old who received the Ad26.COV2.S COVID-19 vaccine or a placebo. CDR3 protein: CASSLRRVVADTQYF. DNA of the CDR3: TGCGCCAGCAGCTTGCGTAGGGTGGTCGCAGATACGCAGTATTTT.